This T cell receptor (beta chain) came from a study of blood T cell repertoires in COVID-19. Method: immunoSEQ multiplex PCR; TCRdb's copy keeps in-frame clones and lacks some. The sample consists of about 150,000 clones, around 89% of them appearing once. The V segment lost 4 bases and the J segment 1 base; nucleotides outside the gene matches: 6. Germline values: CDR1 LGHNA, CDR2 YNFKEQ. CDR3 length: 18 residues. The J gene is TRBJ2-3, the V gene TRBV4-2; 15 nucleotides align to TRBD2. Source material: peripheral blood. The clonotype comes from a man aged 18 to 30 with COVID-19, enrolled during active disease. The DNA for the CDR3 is TGTGCCAGCAGCCCTAGGACTAGCGGGAGGGCCGGCACAGATACGCAGTATTTT. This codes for CASSPRTSGRAGTDTQYF.